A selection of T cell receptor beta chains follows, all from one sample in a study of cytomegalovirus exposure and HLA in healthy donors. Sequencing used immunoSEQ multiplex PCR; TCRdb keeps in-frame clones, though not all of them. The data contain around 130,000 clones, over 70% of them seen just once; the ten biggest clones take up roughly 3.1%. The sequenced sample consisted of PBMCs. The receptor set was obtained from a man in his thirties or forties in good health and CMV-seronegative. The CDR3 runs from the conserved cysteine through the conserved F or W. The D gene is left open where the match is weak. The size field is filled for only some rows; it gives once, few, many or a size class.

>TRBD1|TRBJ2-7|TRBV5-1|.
TGCGCCAGCAGCTTGGAAACAGGGGGATCCTACGAGCAGTACTTC
CASSLETGGSYEQYF
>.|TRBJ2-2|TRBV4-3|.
TGCGCCAGCCAGAAGGAGAAATCTTACACCGGGGAGCTGTTTTTT
CASQKEKSYTGELFF
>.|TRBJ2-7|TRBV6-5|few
TGTGCCAGCAGTATCACGGGAAATACCTACGAGCAGTACTTC
CASSITGNTYEQYF
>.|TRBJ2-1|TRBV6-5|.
TGTGCCAGCAGTTACGCCCTTCGCAGTGAGCAGTTCTTC
CASSYALRSEQFF
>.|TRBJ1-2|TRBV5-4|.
TGTGCCAGCAGCTTGAGTCCTTCCGGTGTGAACTATGGCTACACCTTC
CASSLSPSGVNYGYTF
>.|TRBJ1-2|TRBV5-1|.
TGCGCCAGCAGGCCCCGGGTTGACTATGGCTACACCTTC
CASRPRVDYGYTF
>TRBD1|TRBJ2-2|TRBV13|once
TGTGCCAGCAGCGGGGCCCAGGGGGCGGGCACCGGGGAGCTGTTTTTT
CASSGAQGAGTGELFF
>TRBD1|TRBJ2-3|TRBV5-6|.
TGTGCCAGCAGCTTATGGGACAGGGCAAAAGATACGCAGTATTTT
CASSLWDRAKDTQYF
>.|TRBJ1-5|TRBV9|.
TGTGCCAGCAGCCCTGACACTAGCAATCAGCCCCAGCATTTT
CASSPDTSNQPQHF
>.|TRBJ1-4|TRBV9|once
TGTGCCAGCAGCGAAACAGGGAATCGGGCAGAAAAACTGTTTTTT
CASSETGNRAEKLFF
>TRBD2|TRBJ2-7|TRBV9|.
TGTGCCAGCAGCCCCGCGGGACGGGAGGAATACGAGCAGTACTTC
CASSPAGREEYEQYF
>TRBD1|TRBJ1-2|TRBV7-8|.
TGTGCCAGCAGCTTATTTAAGGGGGCGTCTGGCTACACCTTC
CASSLFKGASGYTF
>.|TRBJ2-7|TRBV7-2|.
TGTGCCAGCAGCTTAGAACATTACGAGCAGTACTTC
CASSLEHYEQYF
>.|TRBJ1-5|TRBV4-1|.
TGCGCCAGCAGCCCGCCGTCTCCGGGACAAAATCAGCCCCAGCATTTT
CASSPPSPGQNQPQHF
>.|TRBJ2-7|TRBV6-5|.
TGTGCCAGCAAGAGGGCAGGGGATGCCTACGAGCAGTACTTC
CASKRAGDAYEQYF
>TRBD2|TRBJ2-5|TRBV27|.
TGTGCCAGCAGTACTAGCGGAGAGACCCAGTACTTC
CASSTSGETQYF
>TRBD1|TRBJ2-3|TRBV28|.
TGTGCCAGCAGTTTATTTCAGGGGGCCAGCACAGATACGCAGTATTTT
CASSLFQGASTDTQYF
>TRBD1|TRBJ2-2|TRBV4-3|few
TGCGCCAGCAGCCCCATTCAGGGGGCGGCCGGGGAGCTGTTTTTT
CASSPIQGAAGELFF
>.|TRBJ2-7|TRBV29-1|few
TGCAGCGTTGTAGGGACACGAACCTACGAGCAGTACTTC
CSVVGTRTYEQYF
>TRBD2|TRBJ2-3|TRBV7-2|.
TGTGCCAGCAGCTTAGTTCAGATTAGACTAGCGGGAGGCACGCAGTATTTT
CASSLVQIRLAGGTQYF
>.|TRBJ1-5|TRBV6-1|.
TGTGCCAGCAGTGAAGCTCGTCAGCCCCAGCATTTT
CASSEARQPQHF
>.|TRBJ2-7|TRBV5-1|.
TGCGCCAGCAGCTTGGAGATGGGGGCCGAGCAGTACTTC
CASSLEMGAEQYF
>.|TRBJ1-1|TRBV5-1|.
TGCGCCAGCAAAGTTGGGTCTGGGGCGAACACTGAAGCTTTCTTT
CASKVGSGANTEAFF
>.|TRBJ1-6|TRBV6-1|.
TGTGCCAGCAGTGAACTCCCGGACACTTACAATTCACCCCTCCACTTT
CASSELPDTYNSPLHF
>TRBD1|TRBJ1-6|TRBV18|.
TGTGCCAGCTCACCCCTGACAGGGGGTTACTCTAATTCACCCCTCCACTTT
CASSPLTGGYSNSPLHF
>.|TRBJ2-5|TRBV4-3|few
TGCGCCAGCAGCCAAGTTCGGGGGGCGTACGAGACCCAGTACTTC
CASSQVRGAYETQYF
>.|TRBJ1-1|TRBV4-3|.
TGCGCCAGCAGCCAAGGACGGTCAGGGGCTGAAGCTTTCTTT
CASSQGRSGAEAFF
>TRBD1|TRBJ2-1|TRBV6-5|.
TGTGCCACCAAACGACAGGGGATATACAATGAGCAGTTCTTC
CATKRQGIYNEQFF
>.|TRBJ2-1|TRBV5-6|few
TGTGCCAGCAGCTTGTCGGGGAACCTGCGAACCTCGGGTGAGCAGTTCTTC
CASSLSGNLRTSGEQFF
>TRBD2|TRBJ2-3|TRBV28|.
TGTGCCAGCAGTTTAGAGCCGGGACTAGGGGGTACGCAGTATTTT
CASSLEPGLGGTQYF
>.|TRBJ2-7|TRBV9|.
TGTGCCAGCAGCGTTGGGCTGGGTAACCCCGCCTACGAGCAGTACTTC
CASSVGLGNPAYEQYF
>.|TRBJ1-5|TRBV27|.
TGTGCCAGCAGTTCCCAAGGGGACAATCAGCCCCAGCATTTT
CASSSQGDNQPQHF
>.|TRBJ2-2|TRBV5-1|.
TGCGCCAGCAGCCCTGACAGACCCAACACCGGGGAGCTGTTTTTT
CASSPDRPNTGELFF
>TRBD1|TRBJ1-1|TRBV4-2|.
TGTGCCAGCACAGGGGGCGCGGGGGCTTTCTTT
CASTGGAGAFF
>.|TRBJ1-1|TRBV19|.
TGTGCCAGTAGAGAAGACTACAGTTCCACTGAAGCTTTCTTT
CASREDYSSTEAFF
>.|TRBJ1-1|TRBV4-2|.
TGTGCCAGCAGCCCCAGATCCGTGAACACTGAAGCTTTCTTT
CASSPRSVNTEAFF
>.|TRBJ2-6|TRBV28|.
TGTGCCAGCGTCGGGGGGCACTCTGGGGCCAACGTCCTGACTTTC
CASVGGHSGANVLTF
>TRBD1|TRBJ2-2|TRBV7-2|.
TGTGCCAGCAGTTACTCCGGGACAGGGTTCAACACCGGGGAGCTGTTTTTT
CASSYSGTGFNTGELFF
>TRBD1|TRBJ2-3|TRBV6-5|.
TGTGCCAGCAGTTACGGAACCGGGACAGGGGTAAATACGCAGTATTTT
CASSYGTGTGVNTQYF
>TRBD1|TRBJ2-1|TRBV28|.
TGTGCCAGCAGCCGGCAGACAGGGAGCTCCTACAATGAGCAGTTCTTC
CASSRQTGSSYNEQFF
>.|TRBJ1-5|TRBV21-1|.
TGTGCCAGCAGTAGACAGGGGGCCGGTAGCAATCAGCCCCAGCATTTT
CASSRQGAGSNQPQHF
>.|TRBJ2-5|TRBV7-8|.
TGTGCCAGCAGCTTAGTGGCTAGTAAAGAGACCCAGTACTTC
CASSLVASKETQYF
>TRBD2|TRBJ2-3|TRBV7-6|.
TGTGCCAGCAGACTTCTAGCGGGAGGGCCCGCAGATACGCAGTATTTT
CASRLLAGGPADTQYF
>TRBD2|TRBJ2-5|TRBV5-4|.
TGTGCCAGCAGCTTTCTTACTAGCGGGGAAGAGACCCAGTACTTC
CASSFLTSGEETQYF
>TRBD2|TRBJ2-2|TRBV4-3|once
TGCGCCAGCAGTAAGGGGACTACCAACACCGGGGAGCTGTTTTTT
CASSKGTTNTGELFF